Reported below is one TCR beta chain. The target antigen is unknown. This entry belongs to a study of a mutant IDH1 vaccine in newly diagnosed glioma. Study information: Once 4-6 weeks had passed after radiotherapy alone, vaccination started, or it started with temozolomide cycles. Treated patients had a mean age of approximately 41 years and a sex split that was roughly 60% male and about 40% female. Most had both radiotherapy and temozolomide beforehand; others had only one. General study points: Detectable vaccine-induced immune responses arose in 80% to 95% of patients.

The CDR3 is 12 amino acids. The V and J ends lost 3 bases and 6 bases respectively, with 6 bases between them. Germline CDR1 MNHEY, CDR2 SMNVEV (reference sequence). Produced via immunoSEQ multiplex PCR; TCRdb's table is partial and in-frame only. The data contain 20,000 to 25,000 clones, roughly 78% of them singletons. The time point denotes: week 23, last vaccination. The investigators gave 300 ug of mutant IDH1 20-mer peptide in each vaccine dose, together with topical imiquimod. This TCR derives from a man aged 25 to 40 with glioma. J is TRBJ2-1 and V is TRBV27; D not resolved. The specimen comprised PBMCs, sampled from a glioma patient whose treatment included an IDH1 peptide vaccine. The CDR3 DNA follows: TGTGCCAGCAGTTTTACGGCCAATGAGCAGTTCTTC. It encodes CASSFTANEQFF.